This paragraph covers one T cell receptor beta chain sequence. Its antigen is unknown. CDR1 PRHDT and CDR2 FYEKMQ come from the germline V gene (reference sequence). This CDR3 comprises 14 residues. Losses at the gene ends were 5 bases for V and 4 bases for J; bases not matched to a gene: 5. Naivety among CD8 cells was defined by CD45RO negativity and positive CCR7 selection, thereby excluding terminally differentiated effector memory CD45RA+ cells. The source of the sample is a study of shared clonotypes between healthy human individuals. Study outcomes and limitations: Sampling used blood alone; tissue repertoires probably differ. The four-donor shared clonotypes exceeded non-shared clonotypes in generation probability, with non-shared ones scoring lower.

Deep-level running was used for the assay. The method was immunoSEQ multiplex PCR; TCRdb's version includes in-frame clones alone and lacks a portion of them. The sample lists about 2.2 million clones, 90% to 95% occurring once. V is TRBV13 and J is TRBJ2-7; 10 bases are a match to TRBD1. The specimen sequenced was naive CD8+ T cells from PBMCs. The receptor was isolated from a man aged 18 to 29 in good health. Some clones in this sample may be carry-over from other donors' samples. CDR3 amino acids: CASSNRQGAYEQYF. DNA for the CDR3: TGTGCCAGCAGCAATCGACAGGGGGCTTACGAGCAGTACTTC.